This T cell receptor beta chain was recorded in a study of T cell responses to AZD1222 COVID-19 vaccine. This clone is a singleton in its sample. Its specificity is unknown. The study, taken as a whole, reports: Researchers report vaccine-associated CD4 TCRs spanning spike, with dominance at 160-218 and 743-854. Spike-specific TCR breadth and depth rose after two AZD1222 doses.

TCRdb's copy holds only in-frame clones and misses some; the assay was immunoSEQ multiplex PCR. The sample contains 100,000 to 150,000 clones, around 89% of which appear only once. The material was peripheral blood, obtained 28 days after the second AZD1222 dose. The receptor was derived from an adult who received the AZD1222 COVID-19 vaccine.

The CDR3 spells CASSYTGTGANEQFF. DNA for the CDR3: TGTGCCAGTAGTTATACCGGGACAGGGGCAAATGAGCAGTTCTTC. This chain uses TRBV19 with TRBJ2-1; TRBD1 matches 10 bases. Germline lookup yields CDR1 LNHDA and CDR2 SQIVND (reference sequence). V shed 5 bases, J shed 7 bases, and the junction held 8 bases outside the gene matches. The length of the CDR3 is 15 residues.